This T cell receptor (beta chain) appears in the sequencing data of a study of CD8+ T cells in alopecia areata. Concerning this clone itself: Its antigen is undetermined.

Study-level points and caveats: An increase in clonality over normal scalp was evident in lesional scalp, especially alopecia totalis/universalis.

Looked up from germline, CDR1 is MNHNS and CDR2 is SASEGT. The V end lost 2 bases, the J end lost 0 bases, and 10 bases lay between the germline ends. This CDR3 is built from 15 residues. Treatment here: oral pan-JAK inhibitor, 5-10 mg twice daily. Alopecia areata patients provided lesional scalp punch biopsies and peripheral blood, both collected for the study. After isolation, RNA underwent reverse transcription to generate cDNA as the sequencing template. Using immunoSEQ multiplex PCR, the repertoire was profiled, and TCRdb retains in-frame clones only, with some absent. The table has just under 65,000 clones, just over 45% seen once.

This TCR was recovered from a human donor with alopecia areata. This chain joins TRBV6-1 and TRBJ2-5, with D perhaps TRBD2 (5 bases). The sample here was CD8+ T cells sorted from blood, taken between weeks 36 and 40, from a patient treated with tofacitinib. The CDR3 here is CASSEYYGDQETQYF. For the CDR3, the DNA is TGTGCCAGCAGTGAATATTACGGGGACCAAGAGACCCAGTACTTC.